This T cell receptor (beta chain) derives from a study of OX40 agonist ivuxolimab in advanced cancers. Study as a whole: The study gave patients intravenous ivuxolimab at 0.01 to 10 mg/kg every 2 weeks. General observations from the study: On average, a greater number of expanded clones characterised CD8+ T cells relative to CD4+.

Comment on this clone: Its antigen is as yet unknown.

Trimming took 0 bases from V and 7 from J, leaving 10 bases between them. This CDR3 is built from 14 residues. Germline loops: CDR1 MGHRA, CDR2 YSYEKL. Some clones are missing from TCRdb's copy, which holds only in-frame ones; the method was immunoSEQ multiplex PCR. The sample lists roughly 68,000 clones; 65% to 90% were seen once. This specimen was CD4+ or CD8+ T cells sorted from blood, taken in a trial of the OX40 agonist ivuxolimab. The chain joins TRBV4-1 to TRBJ1-5; TRBD1 is a possible D gene (5 bases). The receptor was isolated from an adult with an advanced solid tumor such as melanoma, head and neck, liver or kidney cancer. Here the CDR3 reads CASSQEQGVQPQHF. Here the CDR3 DNA reads TGCGCCAGCAGCCAAGAGCAAGGGGTACAGCCCCAGCATTTT.